This T cell receptor (beta chain) originates from a study of early T cells in non-severe SARS-CoV-2 infection (dated by TCRdb to the early 2020s). Regarding the research as a whole: TCR sequencing used bulk RNA from unsorted whole blood, so alpha and beta chains could not be paired. Results and caveats for the whole study, not just this receptor: VDJdb matching was skewed toward anti-spike CD8 responses, so virus-specific expansions were likely underestimated and private and CD4 specificities were missed.

V is shortened by 5 bases, J by 3 bases, and the region joining them spans 11 bases. Inclusive of the bounding cysteine and phenylalanine, the CDR3 is 14 residues long. Of the read, only the CDR3 DNA is kept; its 42 bases are in frame from base 1. The germline V gene yields SNHLY for CDR1 and FYNNEI for CDR2. A case-control design nested within a healthcare worker cohort in London, UK, was used, with weekly nasopharyngeal swab PCR tests and blood sampling performed. Between 23 and 31 March 2020, the week of the UK lockdown, healthcare workers were enrolled and then followed up weekly for as long as 16 weeks. This clonotype has at least ten counts. Its recognized antigen is unknown. Per-nucleotide qualities are absent, and no much larger clonotype sits a single base away. The library was generated by 5' RACE. Sequencing used a NextSeq 500. In the TCR library protocol, unique molecular identifiers were attached to individual cDNA molecules to correct for PCR bias and sequencing error. Sequencing covered both TCR alpha and beta chains, and within each sample the abundances of alpha and beta sequences were tightly co-correlated. On the authors' methods: Decombinator V4 was used to annotate TCR sequences for V gene, J gene and CDR3. TCRs were defined as expanded if a significant change between any two time points was detected under a Poisson model with p below 0.0001. TCR abundances were normalised to the total number of TCRs sequenced per sample and were expressed as counts per million. TRAV1-2 paired with TRAJ12, TRAJ20 or TRAJ33 defined MAIT TCRs, while TRAV10 paired with TRAJ18 defined iNKT TCRs. VDJdb, accessed 1 November 2021, was searched for CMV, EBV and SARS-CoV-2 annotated TCRs, excluding TCRs annotated for multiple antigens. TCRdb reworked the public reads: Q25 trimming with fastp, MiXCR clone assembly, productive beta chains retained. Rows merge per CDR3 protein into single entries with the most common DNA and genes. These V and J calls derive from TCRdb rather than the authors' analysis. The sample table lists 80,000 or so distinct CDR3 sequences, roughly 12% of them with a count of one. The ten largest clones capture about 3.4% of the sample.

Specimen: whole blood. The sequence came from an adult who was a healthcare worker with PCR-confirmed SARS-CoV-2 infection or an uninfected control (not recorded which). The chain joins TRBV2 to TRBJ2-1; perhaps TRBD2 is the D gene, with 5 bases matching. The DNA is TGTGCCAGCAGTAACAGCGGAAACTACAATGAGCAGTTCTTC. This codes for CASSNSGNYNEQFF.